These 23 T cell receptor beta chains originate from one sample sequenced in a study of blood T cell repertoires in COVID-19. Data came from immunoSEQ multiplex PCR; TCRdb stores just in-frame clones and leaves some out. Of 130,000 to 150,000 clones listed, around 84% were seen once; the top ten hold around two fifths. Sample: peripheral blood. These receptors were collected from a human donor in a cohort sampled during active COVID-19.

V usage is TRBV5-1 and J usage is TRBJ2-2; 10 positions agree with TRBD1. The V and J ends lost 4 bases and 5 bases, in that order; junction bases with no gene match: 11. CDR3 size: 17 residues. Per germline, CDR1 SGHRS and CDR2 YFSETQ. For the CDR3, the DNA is TGCGCCAGCAGCCCAACCGGGACAGGGGACGGGACCGGGGAGCTGTTTTTT. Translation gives CASSPTGTGDGTGELFF.

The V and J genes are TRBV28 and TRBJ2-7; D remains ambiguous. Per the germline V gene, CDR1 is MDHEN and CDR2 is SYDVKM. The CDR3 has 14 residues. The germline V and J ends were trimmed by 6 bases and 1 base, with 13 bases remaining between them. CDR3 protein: CASRGQVRSYEQYF. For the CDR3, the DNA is TGTGCCAGCAGGGGCCAGGTCAGATCCTACGAGCAGTACTTC.

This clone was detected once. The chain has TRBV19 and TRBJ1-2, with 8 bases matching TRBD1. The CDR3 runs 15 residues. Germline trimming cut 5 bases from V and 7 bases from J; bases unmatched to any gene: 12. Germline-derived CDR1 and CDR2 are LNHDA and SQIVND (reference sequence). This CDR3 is CASSPYPTGDGGYTF. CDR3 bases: TGTGCCAGTAGTCCCTACCCGACAGGGGACGGTGGCTACACCTTC.

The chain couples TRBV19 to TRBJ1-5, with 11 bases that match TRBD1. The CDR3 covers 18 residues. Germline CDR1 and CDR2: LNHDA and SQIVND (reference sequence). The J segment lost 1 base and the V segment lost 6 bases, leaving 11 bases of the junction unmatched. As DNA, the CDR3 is TGTGCCAGTAGCCCGGGACAGGGGGTTTTTTACAGCAATCAGCCCCAGCATTTT. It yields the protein CASSPGQGVFYSNQPQHF.

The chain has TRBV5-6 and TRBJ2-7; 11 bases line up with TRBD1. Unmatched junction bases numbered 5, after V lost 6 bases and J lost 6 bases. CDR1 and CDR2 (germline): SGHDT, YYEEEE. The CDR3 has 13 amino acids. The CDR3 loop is CASTRDRGVEQYF. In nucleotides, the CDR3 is TGTGCCAGCACCCGGGACAGGGGGGTCGAGCAGTACTTC.

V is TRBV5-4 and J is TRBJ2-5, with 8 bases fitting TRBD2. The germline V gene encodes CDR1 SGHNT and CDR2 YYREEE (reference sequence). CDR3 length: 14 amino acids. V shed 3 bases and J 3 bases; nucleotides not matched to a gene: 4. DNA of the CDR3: TGTGCCAGCAGCTCGGGGGGGAACGAAGAGACCCAGTACTTC. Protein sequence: CASSSGGNEETQYF. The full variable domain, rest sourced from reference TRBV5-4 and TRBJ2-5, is ETGVTQSPTHLIKTRGQQVTLRCSSQSGHNTVSWYQQALGQGPQFIFQYYREEENGRGNFPPRFSGLQFPNYSSELNVNALELDDSALYLCASSSGGNEETQYFGPGTRLLVL.

CDR3 nucleotide sequence: TGTGCCAGCAGCCAACCAGGGGTTCGTGGCACTGAAGCTTTCTTT. Amino acids: CASSQPGVRGTEAFF. The chain couples TRBV14 to TRBJ1-1; possible D gene TRBD1, 6 bases. Germline CDR1 is SGHDN and CDR2 is FVKESK. Trimming removed 2 bases from V and 4 bases from J, with 14 bases in between. The CDR3 covers 15 residues.

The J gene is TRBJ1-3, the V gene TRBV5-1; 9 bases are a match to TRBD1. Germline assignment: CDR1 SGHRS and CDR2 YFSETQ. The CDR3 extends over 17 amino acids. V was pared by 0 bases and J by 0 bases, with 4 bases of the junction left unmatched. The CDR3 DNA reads TGCGCCAGCAGCTTGGGACAGGGGGTATACTCTGGAAACACCATATATTTT. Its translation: CASSLGQGVYSGNTIYF.

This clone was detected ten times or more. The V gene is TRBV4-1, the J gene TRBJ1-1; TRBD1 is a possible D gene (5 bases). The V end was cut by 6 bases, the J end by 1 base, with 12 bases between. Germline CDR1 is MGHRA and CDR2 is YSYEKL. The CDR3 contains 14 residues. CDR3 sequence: CASRGVLKNTEAFF. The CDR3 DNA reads TGCGCCAGCAGAGGGGTCCTTAAGAACACTGAAGCTTTCTTT.

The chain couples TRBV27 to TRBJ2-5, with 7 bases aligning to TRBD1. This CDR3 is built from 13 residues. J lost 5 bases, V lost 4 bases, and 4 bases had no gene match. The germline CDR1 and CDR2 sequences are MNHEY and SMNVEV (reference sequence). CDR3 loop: CASSSTGKETQYF. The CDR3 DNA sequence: TGTGCCAGCAGTTCGACAGGGAAGGAGACCCAGTACTTC.

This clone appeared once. CDR3 nucleotides: TGTGCCAGCAGCTTACGGGAGATCGGCTACACCTTC. This gives the protein CASSLREIGYTF. V gene TRBV7-9 combines with J gene TRBJ1-2; D is uncertain. Between the trimmed V and J ends, which lost 2 bases and 8 bases, there was a span of 9 bases. Germline V gives CDR1 SEHNR, CDR2 FQNEAQ (reference sequence). CDR3 length equals 12 residues.

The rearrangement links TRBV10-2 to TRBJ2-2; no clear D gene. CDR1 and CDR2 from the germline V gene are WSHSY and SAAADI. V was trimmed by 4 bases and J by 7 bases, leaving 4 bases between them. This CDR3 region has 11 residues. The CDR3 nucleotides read TGCGCCAGCAGTGCTGTCGGGGAGCTGTTTTTT. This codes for CASSAVGELFF.

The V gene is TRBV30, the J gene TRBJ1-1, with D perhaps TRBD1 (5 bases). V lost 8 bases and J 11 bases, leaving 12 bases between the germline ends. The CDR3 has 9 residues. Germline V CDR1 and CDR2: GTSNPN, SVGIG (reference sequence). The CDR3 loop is CAGTGWAFF. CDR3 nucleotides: TGTGCCGGGACCGGGTGGGCTTTCTTT.

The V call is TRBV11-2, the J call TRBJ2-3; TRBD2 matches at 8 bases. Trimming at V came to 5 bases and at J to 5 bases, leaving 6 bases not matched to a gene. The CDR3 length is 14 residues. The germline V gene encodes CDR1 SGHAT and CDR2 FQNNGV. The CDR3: CASSAGGAQDTQYF. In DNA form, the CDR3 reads TGTGCCAGCAGCGCCGGGGGGGCCCAAGATACGCAGTATTTT.

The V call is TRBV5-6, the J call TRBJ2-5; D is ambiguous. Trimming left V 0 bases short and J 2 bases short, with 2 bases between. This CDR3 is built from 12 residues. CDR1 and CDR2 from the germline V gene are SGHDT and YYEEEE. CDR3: CASSLAQETQYF. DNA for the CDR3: TGTGCCAGCAGCTTGGCTCAAGAGACCCAGTACTTC.

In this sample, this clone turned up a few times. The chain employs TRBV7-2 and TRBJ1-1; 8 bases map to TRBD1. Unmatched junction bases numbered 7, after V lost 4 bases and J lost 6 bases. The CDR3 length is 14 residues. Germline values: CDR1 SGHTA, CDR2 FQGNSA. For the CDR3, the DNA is TGTGCCAGCAGCTCGACCCCAGGGGGCCCTGAAGCTTTCTTT. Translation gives CASSSTPGGPEAFF.

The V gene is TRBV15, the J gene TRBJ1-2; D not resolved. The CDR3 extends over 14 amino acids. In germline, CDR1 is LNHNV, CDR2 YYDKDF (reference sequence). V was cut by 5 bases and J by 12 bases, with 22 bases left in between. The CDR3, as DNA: TGTGCCACCAGCTTGCGGTCCTCTTCAGTGAGAAACACCTTC. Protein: CATSLRSSSVRNTF. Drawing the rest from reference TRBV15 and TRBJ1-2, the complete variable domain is DAMVIQNPRYQVTQFGKPVTLSCSQTLNHNVMYWYQQKSSQAPKLLFHYYDKDFNNEADTPDNFQSRRPNTSFCFLDIRSPGLGDTAMYLCATSLRSSSVRNTFGSGTRLTVV.

CDR3 sequence reads: CASSLGLAEYNEQFF. CDR3 bases: TGTGCCAGCAGCCTAGGACTAGCGGAGTACAATGAGCAGTTCTTC. This chain uses TRBV9 with TRBJ2-1; TRBD2 matches at 10 bases. The CDR3 runs to 15 residues. Germline V CDR1 and CDR2: SGDLS, YYNGEE. The J segment lost 4 bases and the V segment lost 4 bases, leaving 5 bases of the junction unmatched.

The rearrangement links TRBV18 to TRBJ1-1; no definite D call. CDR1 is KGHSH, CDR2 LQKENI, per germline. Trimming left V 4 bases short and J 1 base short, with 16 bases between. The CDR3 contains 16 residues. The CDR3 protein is CASSLVIGEANTEAFF. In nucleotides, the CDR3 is TGTGCCAGCTCACTAGTAATCGGAGAGGCGAACACTGAAGCTTTCTTT.

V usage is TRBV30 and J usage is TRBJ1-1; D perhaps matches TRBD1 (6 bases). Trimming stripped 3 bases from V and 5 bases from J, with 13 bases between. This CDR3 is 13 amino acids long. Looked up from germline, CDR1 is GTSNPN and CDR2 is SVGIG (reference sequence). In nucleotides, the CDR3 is TGTGCCTGGAGAGGACAGCGGGGTACTGAAGCTTTCTTT. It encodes CAWRGQRGTEAFF.

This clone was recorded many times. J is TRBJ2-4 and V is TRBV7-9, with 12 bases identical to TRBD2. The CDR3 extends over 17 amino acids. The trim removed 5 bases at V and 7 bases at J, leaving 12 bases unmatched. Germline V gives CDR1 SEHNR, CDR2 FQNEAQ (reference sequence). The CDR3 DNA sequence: TGTGCCAGCAGCAACCCCTCTAGCGGGGGGGCCTGGAACATTCAGTACTTC. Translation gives CASSNPSSGGAWNIQYF.

The chain's CDR3 is CASRAEGGAGYNEQFF. The DNA of the CDR3 is TGCGCCAGCAGGGCGGAAGGGGGGGCTGGCTACAATGAGCAGTTCTTC. The J gene is TRBJ2-1, the V gene TRBV5-1; maybe TRBD2 (7 bases). Trimming left V 5 bases short and J 3 bases short, with 18 bases between. Germline loops: CDR1 SGHRS, CDR2 YFSETQ. The CDR3 runs 16 residues.

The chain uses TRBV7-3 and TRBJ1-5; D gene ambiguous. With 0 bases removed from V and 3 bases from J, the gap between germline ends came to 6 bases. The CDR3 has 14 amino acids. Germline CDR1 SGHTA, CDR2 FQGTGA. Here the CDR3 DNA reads TGTGCCAGCAGCTTAACGGGCACCAATCAGCCCCAGCATTTT. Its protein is CASSLTGTNQPQHF.